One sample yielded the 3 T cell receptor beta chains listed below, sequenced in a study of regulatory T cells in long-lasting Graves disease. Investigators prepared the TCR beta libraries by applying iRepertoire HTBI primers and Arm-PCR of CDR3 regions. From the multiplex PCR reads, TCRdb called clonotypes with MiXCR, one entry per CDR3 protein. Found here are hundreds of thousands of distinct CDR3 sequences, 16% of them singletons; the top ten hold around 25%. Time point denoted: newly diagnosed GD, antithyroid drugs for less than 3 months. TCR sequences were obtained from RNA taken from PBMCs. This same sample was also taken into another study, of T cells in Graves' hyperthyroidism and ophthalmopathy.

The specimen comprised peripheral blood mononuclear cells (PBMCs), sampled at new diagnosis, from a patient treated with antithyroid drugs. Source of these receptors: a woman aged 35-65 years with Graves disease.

The CDR3: CSARGTLSSYEQYF. The CDR3 bases are TGCAGTGCTAGAGGTACTTTGAGCTCCTACGAGCAGTACTTC. This sequence joins TRBV20-1 and TRBJ2-7; D is unclear. The germline V and J ends were trimmed by 1 base and 0 bases, with 10 bases remaining between them. CDR3 size: 14 residues. Germline values: CDR1 DFQATT, CDR2 SNEGSKA (reference sequence).

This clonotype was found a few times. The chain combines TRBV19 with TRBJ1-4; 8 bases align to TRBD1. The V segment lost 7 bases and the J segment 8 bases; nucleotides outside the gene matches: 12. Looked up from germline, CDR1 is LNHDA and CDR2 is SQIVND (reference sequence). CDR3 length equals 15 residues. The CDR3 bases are TGTGCCAGTAACGGGGGACAGGCCGAGGTGGAAAAACTGTTTTTT. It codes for CASNGGQAEVEKLFF.

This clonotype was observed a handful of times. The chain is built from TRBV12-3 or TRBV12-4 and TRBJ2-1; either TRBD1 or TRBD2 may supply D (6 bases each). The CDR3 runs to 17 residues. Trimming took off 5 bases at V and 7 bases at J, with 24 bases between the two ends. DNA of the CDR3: TGTGCCAGCAGTCCCCGGGGGCGGGGTCAGCCAGGGAATGAGCAGTTCTTC. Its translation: CASSPRGRGQPGNEQFF.